This is a list of T cell receptor beta chains from one sample in a study of blood T cell repertoires in COVID-19. Data came from immunoSEQ multiplex PCR; TCRdb stores just in-frame clones and leaves some out. The table has around 270,000 clones, around 89% seen once. Sequencing was done on a sample of peripheral blood. The receptors stem from a man in his forties with acute or convalescent COVID-19. Each CDR3 is given with its conserved first and last residue. The D gene is left open where the match is weak. Clone sizes are given selectively: once, few, many, or a class where the clone is expanded.

clone_size j_call d_call v_call cdr3_aa cdr3_nt
once TRBJ1-5 NA TRBV9 CASSVTGLGQPQHF TGTGCCAGCAGCGTCACAGGGCTGGGTCAGCCCCAGCATTTT
NA TRBJ2-7 NA TRBV9 CASSVEVGGREQYF TGTGCCAGCAGCGTAGAGGTGGGGGGTCGGGAGCAGTACTTC
NA TRBJ2-2 NA TRBV5-4 CASSLDAGNTGELFF TGTGCCAGCAGCTTGGATGCAGGAAACACCGGGGAGCTGTTTTTT
NA TRBJ1-2 NA TRBV27 CASSPLNRYGYTF TGTGCCAGCAGTCCTTTAAATCGCTATGGCTACACCTTC
NA TRBJ1-2 TRBD1 TRBV6-4 CASSVRDRGYYGYTF TGTGCCAGCAGTGTAAGGGACAGGGGTTACTATGGCTACACCTTC
NA TRBJ2-1 NA TRBV4-1 CASSAGTYNEQFF TGCGCCAGCAGCGCAGGGACTTACAATGAGCAGTTCTTC
NA TRBJ2-3 NA TRBV2 CASSLVGNTQYF TGTGCCAGCAGCCTAGTCGGTAATACGCAGTATTTT
NA TRBJ2-2 NA TRBV29-1 CSVVAGTGELFF TGCAGCGTTGTTGCGGGCACCGGGGAGCTGTTTTTT
NA TRBJ2-7 TRBD2 TRBV7-8 CASSLGAGYEQYF TGTGCCAGCAGCTTAGGAGCGGGGTACGAGCAGTACTTC
NA TRBJ2-7 TRBD1 TRBV14 CASSRGQVAEQYF TGTGCCAGCAGCCGAGGACAGGTCGCCGAGCAGTACTTC
NA TRBJ1-2 NA TRBV24-1 CATSDISYGYTF TGTGCCACCAGTGACATTAGCTATGGCTACACCTTC
NA TRBJ1-3 NA TRBV6-1 CASSDQGLAVKSGNTIYF TGTGCCAGCAGTGACCAGGGTTTGGCAGTGAAGTCTGGAAACACCATATATTTT
NA TRBJ1-1 TRBD1 TRBV11-2 CASSFGTGGGTEAFF TGTGCCAGCAGCTTCGGGACAGGCGGCGGCACTGAAGCTTTCTTT
NA TRBJ2-5 TRBD2 TRBV24-1 CATSEPGRGTQYF TGTGCCACCAGTGAGCCAGGGAGGGGGACCCAGTACTTC
NA TRBJ1-2 TRBD1 TRBV30 CACPKGASYGYTF TGTGCCTGCCCGAAGGGGGCTTCCTATGGCTACACCTTC
NA TRBJ2-1 TRBD1 TRBV6-5 CASKLQGTYNEQFF TGTGCCAGCAAGTTACAGGGGACGTACAATGAGCAGTTCTTC
NA TRBJ2-2 NA TRBV7-6 CASSLRDTDTGELFF TGTGCCAGCAGCTTAAGGGACACTGACACCGGGGAGCTGTTTTTT
NA TRBJ1-2 NA TRBV20-1 CSATFNYGYTF TGCAGTGCCACTTTTAACTATGGCTACACCTTC
NA TRBJ2-7 TRBD2 TRBV7-9 CASSFLLAGGPGEQYF TGTGCCAGCAGCTTCCTACTAGCGGGGGGCCCCGGGGAGCAGTACTTC
NA TRBJ2-7 TRBD2 TRBV11-1 CASSGSGGPANEQYF TGTGCCAGCAGCGGGAGCGGGGGGCCCGCCAACGAGCAGTACTTC
NA TRBJ1-6 TRBD1 TRBV5-1 CASSSTGGEGSPLHF TGCGCCAGCAGCTCGACAGGGGGCGAGGGATCACCCCTCCACTTT
once TRBJ1-1 TRBD1 TRBV10-2 CASSEYRQGVTEAFF TGCGCCAGCAGTGAATATAGGCAGGGGGTCACTGAAGCTTTCTTT
once TRBJ2-3 NA TRBV4-1 CASSQDRKRGGRPDTQYF TGCGCCAGCAGCCAAGATCGGAAGAGGGGGGGCCGTCCAGATACGCAGTATTTT
NA TRBJ2-3 TRBD1 TRBV9 CASSVGTGGADTQYF TGTGCCAGCAGCGTAGGGACAGGGGGCGCAGATACGCAGTATTTT
NA TRBJ1-1 NA TRBV30 CAWSAGENTEAFF TGTGCCTGGAGTGCGGGGGAGAACACTGAAGCTTTCTTT
NA TRBJ1-2 TRBD1 TRBV10-3 CAISGDREIYGYTF TGTGCCATCAGTGGGGACAGGGAGATCTATGGCTACACCTTC
once TRBJ1-2 TRBD1 TRBV4-1 CASSQDPTGNYGYTF TGCGCCAGCAGCCAAGATCCGACAGGGAACTATGGCTACACCTTC
NA TRBJ2-1 NA TRBV5-4 CASSLARVNDYNEQFF TGTGCCAGCAGCTTGGCCAGGGTAAATGATTACAATGAGCAGTTCTTC
NA TRBJ1-2 NA TRBV4-2 CASSGTGFEKDGYTF TGTGCCAGCAGCGGGACTGGATTTGAAAAGGATGGCTACACCTTC
NA TRBJ2-7 NA TRBV19 CASSITSLGGREQYF TGTGCCAGTAGTATAACGTCGTTAGGAGGGCGCGAGCAGTACTTC
NA TRBJ1-5 NA TRBV12-3/TRBV12-4 CASNRGGNQPQHF TGTGCCAGCAATCGGGGGGGCAATCAGCCCCAGCATTTT
NA TRBJ2-7 NA TRBV5-1 CASSWEGDEQYF TGCGCCAGCAGCTGGGAGGGGGACGAGCAGTACTTC
NA TRBJ1-2 NA TRBV11-2 CASSLHPAGEGGYTF TGTGCCAGCAGTTTACACCCCGCGGGCGAGGGTGGCTACACCTTC
NA TRBJ1-1 NA TRBV2 CASMGRENTEAFF TGTGCCAGCATGGGGAGGGAGAACACTGAAGCTTTCTTT
NA TRBJ1-4 NA TRBV5-1 CASSLGVNEKLFF TGCGCCAGCAGCTTGGGAGTGAATGAAAAACTGTTTTTT
NA TRBJ2-7 NA TRBV6-5 CASRRTSLHEQYF TGTGCCAGCAGACGAACTAGTCTCCACGAGCAGTACTTC
once TRBJ1-5 NA TRBV30 CAWSLGRRGNQPQHF TGTGCCTGGAGTTTGGGTCGGAGGGGCAATCAGCCCCAGCATTTT
NA TRBJ1-2 TRBD1 TRBV7-6 CASSLGSQGNYGYTF TGTGCCAGCAGCTTAGGGTCACAGGGGAACTATGGCTACACCTTC
NA TRBJ2-2 TRBD2 TRBV6-1 CASSEGLAPGELFF TGTGCCAGCAGTGAAGGACTAGCCCCCGGGGAGCTGTTTTTT
NA TRBJ2-3 TRBD2 TRBV11-2 CASSRAGGLRDTQYF TGTGCCAGCAGCCGAGCGGGGGGGCTGAGAGATACGCAGTATTTT
NA TRBJ2-3 NA TRBV4-1 CASRLRGGSVLNGTDTQYF TGCGCCAGCCGCTTGAGGGGGGGCTCCGTGTTAAATGGCACAGATACGCAGTATTTT
NA TRBJ2-2 NA TRBV27 CASTVLAQNTGELFF TGTGCCAGCACCGTTCTAGCACAAAACACCGGGGAGCTGTTTTTT